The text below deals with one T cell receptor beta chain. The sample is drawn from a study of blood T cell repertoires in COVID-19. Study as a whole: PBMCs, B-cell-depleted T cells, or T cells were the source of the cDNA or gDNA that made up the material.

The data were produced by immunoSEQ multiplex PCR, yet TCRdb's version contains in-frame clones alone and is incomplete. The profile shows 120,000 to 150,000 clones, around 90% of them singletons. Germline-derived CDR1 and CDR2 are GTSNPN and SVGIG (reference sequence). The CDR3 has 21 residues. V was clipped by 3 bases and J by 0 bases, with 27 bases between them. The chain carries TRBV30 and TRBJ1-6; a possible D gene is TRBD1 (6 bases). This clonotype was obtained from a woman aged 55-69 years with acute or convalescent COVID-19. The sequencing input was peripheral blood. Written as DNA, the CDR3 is TGTGCCTGGAGCTCGTATGCGGAACAGGGAGTATCCTACTCCTATAATTCACCCCTCCACTTT. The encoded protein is CAWSSYAEQGVSYSYNSPLHF. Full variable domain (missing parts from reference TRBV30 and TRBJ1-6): SQTIHQWPATLVQPVGSPLSLECTVEGTSNPNLYWYRQAAGRGLQLLFYSVGIGQISSEVPQNLSASRPQDRQFILSSKKLLLSDSGFYLCAWSSYAEQGVSYSYNSPLHFGNGTRLTVT.